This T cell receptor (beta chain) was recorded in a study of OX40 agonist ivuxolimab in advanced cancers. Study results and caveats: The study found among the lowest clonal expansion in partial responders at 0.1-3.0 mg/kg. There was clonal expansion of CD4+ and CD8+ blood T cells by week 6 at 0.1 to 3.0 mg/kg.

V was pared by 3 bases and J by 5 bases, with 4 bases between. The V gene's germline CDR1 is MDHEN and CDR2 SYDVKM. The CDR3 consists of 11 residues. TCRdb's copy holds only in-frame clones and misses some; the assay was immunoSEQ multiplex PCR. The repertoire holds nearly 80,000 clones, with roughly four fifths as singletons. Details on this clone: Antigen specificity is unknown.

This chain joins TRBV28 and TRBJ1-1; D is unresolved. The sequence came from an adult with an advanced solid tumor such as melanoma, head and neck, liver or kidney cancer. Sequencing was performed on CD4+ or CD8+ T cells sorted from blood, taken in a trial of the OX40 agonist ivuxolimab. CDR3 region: CASSLRTEAFF. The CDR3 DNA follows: TGTGCCAGCAGTTTGCGGACTGAAGCTTTCTTT.